This TCR beta chain was profiled in a study of blood T cell repertoires in COVID-19. Study in general: COVID-19 samples collected from the United States, Italy and Spain covered acute and convalescent phases. The analysed material was cDNA or gDNA that came from T cells, B-cell-depleted T cells, or PBMCs.

The study recruited people aged about 18 to 95 years across 20 to 30 US areas. Participants' own reports of clinical history determined their cohort assignment. This CDR3 comprises 12 residues. Trimming took 7 bases from V and 5 from J; bases not matched to a gene: 5. From germline, CDR1 is SQVTM and CDR2 ANQGSEA. Profiling relied on immunoSEQ multiplex PCR, and the TCRdb table lists in-frame clones only, not all of them. The table shows about 280,000 clones, with around 91% occurring only once. The V call is TRBV29-1, the J call TRBJ1-2, with 9 bases identical to TRBD1. Material for sequencing was PBMCs or T cells enriched from blood (not recorded which). The source is a young woman with acute COVID-19. The CDR3 is CSAPGQGYGYTF. The CDR3 DNA is TGCAGCGCCCCCGGACAGGGGTATGGCTACACCTTC. Based on the CDR3 plus reference TRBV29-1 and TRBJ1-2, the full variable domain is SAVISQKPSRDICQRGTSLTIQCQVDSQVTMMFWYRQQPGQSLTLIATANQGSEATYESGFVIDKFPISRPNLTFSTLTVSNMSPEDSSIYLCSAPGQGYGYTFGSGTRLTVV.